This passage covers 32 T cell receptor beta chains from one sample sequenced in a study of cytomegalovirus exposure and HLA in healthy donors. Method: immunoSEQ multiplex PCR; TCRdb's copy keeps in-frame clones and lacks some. Of about 160,000 clones listed, about 90% are singletons. The sequenced sample was PBMCs. These TCRs come from a woman between 18 and 30 years old in good health and CMV-seropositive.

V is TRBV19 and J is TRBJ2-1; 7 nucleotides align to TRBD1. V lost 4 bases, J lost 7 bases, and 4 bases stayed unmatched. The CDR3 covers 13 residues. Germline CDR1 reads LNHDA; CDR2 reads SQIVND (reference sequence). This chain's CDR3 is CASSTGQANEQFF. DNA for the CDR3: TGTGCCAGTAGTACCGGACAGGCTAATGAGCAGTTCTTC.

This chain links TRBV15 with TRBJ1-1; TRBD1 is a possible D gene (5 bases). V lost 2 bases to trimming and J lost 1 base, with 20 bases between them. Germline-derived CDR1 and CDR2 are LNHNV and YYDKDF (reference sequence). CDR3 size: 18 residues. The CDR3 here is CATSRLASPGLRNTEAFF. The CDR3 nucleotides are TGTGCCACCAGCAGATTAGCCTCCCCGGGACTCAGGAACACTGAAGCTTTCTTT.

The rearrangement links TRBV5-8 to TRBJ2-1; TRBD1 matches at 12 bases. Unmatched junction bases numbered 6, after V lost 5 bases and J lost 9 bases. The germline V gene has CDR1 SGHTS and CDR2 YDEGEE. The CDR3 extends over 14 amino acids. The CDR3 reads CASSRDRGLGEQFF. The CDR3 nucleotides are TGTGCCAGCAGTCGGGACAGGGGGCTAGGTGAGCAGTTCTTC.

The chain links TRBV7-9 to TRBJ1-1, with D tentatively TRBD1 (6 bases). Trimming removed 5 bases from V and 6 bases from J, with 16 bases in between. In germline, CDR1 is SEHNR, CDR2 FQNEAQ (reference sequence). This CDR3 is built from 14 residues. The CDR3 DNA is TGTGCCAGCAGCCCTACAGGGTATGATCCTGAAGCTTTCTTT. Encoded protein: CASSPTGYDPEAFF. Complete variable domain (other parts from reference TRBV7-9 and TRBJ1-1): DTGVSQNPRHKITKRGQNVTFRCDPISEHNRLYWYRQTLGQGPEFLTYFQNEAQLEKSRLLSDRFSAERPKGSFSTLEIQRTEQGDSAMYLCASSPTGYDPEAFFGQGTRLTVV.

The V call is TRBV5-1, the J call TRBJ2-3, with D perhaps matching TRBD2 (5 bases). This CDR3 is built from 14 residues. The germline V gene has CDR1 SGHRS and CDR2 YFSETQ. V was clipped by 5 bases and J by 0 bases, with 10 bases between them. CDR3 DNA: TGCGCCAGCAGATGGGCTAGCAGCACAGATACGCAGTATTTT. Translation gives CASRWASSTDTQYF.

The rearrangement uses TRBV6-5 and TRBJ2-7; D unresolved. Germline assignment: CDR1 MNHEY and CDR2 SVGAGI. This CDR3 is 13 amino acids long. Trimming pared 4 bases from V and 0 bases from J, leaving 7 bases between. The CDR3 DNA follows: TGTGCCAGCAGTTCTCCAGTCTCCTACGAGCAGTACTTC. Translating it yields CASSSPVSYEQYF.

The chain employs TRBV7-2 and TRBJ1-1; D uncertain. This CDR3 region has 12 residues. With 5 bases removed from V and 5 bases from J, the gap between germline ends came to 9 bases. Germline V gene sequence: CDR1 SGHTA, CDR2 FQGNSA. The CDR3 region has the DNA TGTGCCAGCAGCCCCGGTAGAACTGAAGCTTTCTTT. Its translation is CASSPGRTEAFF.

The chain links TRBV19 to TRBJ2-1; the match to TRBD1 covers 8 bases. This CDR3 spans 12 amino acids. V shed 10 bases, J shed 5 bases, and the junction held 4 bases outside the gene matches. Germline values: CDR1 LNHDA, CDR2 SQIVND (reference sequence). This chain's CDR3 is CATGQGNNEQFF. CDR3 bases: TGTGCCACCGGACAGGGTAACAATGAGCAGTTCTTC.

The chain recombines TRBV7-9 with TRBJ1-4; the D gene is possibly TRBD1 (6 bases). The CDR3 spans 13 residues. Trimming pared 4 bases from V and 8 bases from J, leaving 11 bases between. Germline V gene lookup returns CDR1 SEHNR and CDR2 FQNEAQ (reference sequence). CDR3 DNA: TGTGCCAGCAGCTCACAGGGATTCGAAAAACTGTTTTTT. It yields the protein CASSSQGFEKLFF.

This chain uses TRBV6-5 with TRBJ2-7; tentative D call: TRBD1 (6 bases). V was trimmed by 5 bases and J by 5 bases, leaving 10 bases between them. The CDR3 extends over 12 amino acids. Germline lookup yields CDR1 MNHEY and CDR2 SVGAGI. CDR3: CASSEAGDEQYF. DNA for the CDR3: TGTGCCAGCAGTGAAGCAGGGGACGAGCAGTACTTC.

This clone was counted a single time. V is TRBV19 and J is TRBJ1-5; no clear D gene. CDR1 is LNHDA and CDR2 is SQIVND in the germline V gene (reference sequence). The CDR3 has 17 residues. V was shortened by 1 base and J by 0 bases, with 13 bases between the two germline ends. The CDR3 spells CASSIAGSVISNQPQHF. The CDR3 bases are TGTGCCAGTAGTATAGCCGGCAGCGTGATTAGCAATCAGCCCCAGCATTTT.

V usage is TRBV7-2 and J usage is TRBJ2-2, with 11 bases matching TRBD2. Germline CDR1 SGHTA, CDR2 FQGNSA. J gave up 1 base and V 1 base, and 5 bases lay outside the gene matches. CDR3 length: 18 amino acids. CDR3 loop: CASSLVHGTSGNTGELFF. CDR3 coding DNA: TGTGCCAGCAGCTTAGTCCACGGGACTAGCGGGAACACCGGGGAGCTGTTTTTT. The variable domain in full, with the rest retrieved from reference TRBV7-2 and TRBJ2-2, is GAGVSQSPSNKVTEKGKDVELRCDPISGHTALYWYRQSLGQGLEFLIYFQGNSAPDKSGLPSDRFSAERTGGSVSTLTIQRTQQEDSAVYLCASSLVHGTSGNTGELFFGEGSRLTVL.

This clone was picked up a small number of times. The chain employs TRBV2 and TRBJ1-2, with 8 bases that match TRBD1. The V segment lost 7 bases and the J segment 2 bases; nucleotides outside the gene matches: 3. Germline V gives CDR1 SNHLY, CDR2 FYNNEI. This CDR3 is built from 13 residues. The DNA for the CDR3 is TGTGCCAGCACAAGGACAGGGAACTATGGCTACACCTTC. It yields the protein CASTRTGNYGYTF.

The chain joins TRBV28 to TRBJ2-3; 7 nucleotides align to TRBD2. The ends lost 1 base at V and 6 bases at J; junction bases unmatched: 7. The germline gives CDR1 MDHEN, CDR2 SYDVKM. This CDR3 is built from 15 residues. The CDR3 coding sequence is TGTGCCAGCAGTTTATCCAGCGGGAATTCGGATACGCAGTATTTT. Protein product: CASSLSSGNSDTQYF.

The chain employs TRBV5-1 and TRBJ2-5, with 7 bases lining up with TRBD1. The CDR3 runs 15 residues. The V segment lost 3 bases and the J segment 4 bases; nucleotides outside the gene matches: 9. Germline V gene sequence: CDR1 SGHRS, CDR2 YFSETQ. DNA for the CDR3: TGCGCCAGCAGCTCGACTCCGACAGGGATAGAGACCCAGTACTTC. Its translation is CASSSTPTGIETQYF.

This clone was recorded only once. The J gene is TRBJ2-2, the V gene TRBV5-1; 7 bases are shared with TRBD2. Trimming took 3 bases from V and 4 from J; bases not matched to a gene: 6. CDR3 length: 15 residues. Germline values: CDR1 SGHRS, CDR2 YFSETQ. The CDR3 spells CASSSSGGSTGELFF. Here the CDR3 DNA reads TGCGCCAGCAGCTCCTCCGGGGGGAGCACCGGGGAGCTGTTTTTT.

The rearrangement uses TRBV11-3 and TRBJ2-5, with 9 bases fitting TRBD2. The CDR3 extends over 15 amino acids. From germline, CDR1 is SGHNT and CDR2 YENEEA. V gave up 3 bases and J gave up 2 bases; unmatched junction bases: 4. CDR3 sequence (DNA): TGTGCCAGCAGCTTGTTAGCGGGGGAGCAAGAGACCCAGTACTTC. Amino acid sequence: CASSLLAGEQETQYF.

Points on this clone: Other DNA sequences in the same sample also yield this CDR3. V usage is TRBV7-8 and J usage is TRBJ2-5; D not resolved. The CDR3 length is 13 residues. Deletions cut 1 base from V and 2 bases from J, with 5 bases between. Germline V gene data show CDR1 as SGHVS and CDR2 as FQNEAQ. CDR3 DNA: TGTGCCAGCAGCTTAGACAGACAAGAGACCCAGTACTTC. Translated, it gives CASSLDRQETQYF.

DNA for the CDR3: TGTGCCAGCAGCCCCACGGGGGGCATAGGCTATGGCTACACCTTC. Its protein product is CASSPTGGIGYGYTF. The chain employs TRBV6-5 and TRBJ1-2, with D maybe TRBD1 (6 bases). The CDR3 spans 15 residues. Germline CDR1 is MNHEY and CDR2 is SVGAGI. The V end lost 6 bases, the J end lost 4 bases, and 18 bases lay between the germline ends.

The genes are TRBV27 and TRBJ2-3; 7 bases align to TRBD2. The CDR3 covers 15 residues. Looked up from germline, CDR1 is MNHEY and CDR2 is SMNVEV (reference sequence). The junction had 9 bases not matched to a gene; V was cut back by 3 bases and J by 6 bases. CDR3 loop: CASSFDRGGSDTQYF. Here the CDR3 DNA reads TGTGCCAGCAGTTTTGATCGGGGAGGGTCGGATACGCAGTATTTT.

V and J are TRBV6-6 and TRBJ2-7; 12 bases match TRBD1. J was trimmed by 4 bases and V by 4 bases; bases with no gene match: 5. This CDR3 has 15 residues. The germline gives CDR1 MNHNY, CDR2 SVGAGI (reference sequence). CDR3 coding DNA: TGTGCCAGCAGTTCAGGGACAGGGGGCGGGTACGAGCAGTACTTC. Its translation is CASSSGTGGGYEQYF.

This chain links TRBV5-6 with TRBJ1-1; D may be TRBD1 (5 bases). Looked up from germline, CDR1 is SGHDT and CDR2 is YYEEEE. Trimming left V 2 bases short and J 0 bases short, with 8 bases between. This CDR3 has 14 amino acids. The CDR3 coding sequence is TGTGCCAGCAGCTTCGACAGATTGAACACTGAAGCTTTCTTT. It is translated as CASSFDRLNTEAFF.

The CDR3 bases are TGTGCCAGCAGTGCTTTGGGGGGAACGAACACTGAAGCTTTCTTT. Translated, it gives CASSALGGTNTEAFF. This chain joins TRBV6-1 and TRBJ1-1; D perhaps matches TRBD1 (5 bases). Germline CDR1 and CDR2: MNHNS and SASEGT. V was trimmed by 4 bases and J by 1 base, leaving 13 bases between them. The CDR3 spans 15 residues.

The chain uses TRBV4-1 and TRBJ1-2; possible D gene TRBD1, 5 bases. The CDR3 length is 18 residues. Germline V gene sequence: CDR1 MGHRA, CDR2 YSYEKL. V was pared by 4 bases and J by 7 bases, with 28 bases between. The CDR3 DNA follows: TGCGCCAGCAGCCCGGGTCCCTTAGATGGGGGGTTGCGAGGTGGCTACACCTTC. Encoded protein: CASSPGPLDGGLRGGYTF.

J is TRBJ2-2 and V is TRBV28, with a weak D call TRBD1 (6 bases). This CDR3 region has 15 residues. V was pared by 2 bases and J by 4 bases, with 11 bases between. Per germline, CDR1 MDHEN and CDR2 SYDVKM. The CDR3 loop reads CASSLRDMITGELFF. CDR3 coding DNA: TGTGCCAGCAGTTTAAGGGACATGATCACCGGGGAGCTGTTTTTT.

The genes are TRBV11-2 and TRBJ1-5; 9 bases align to TRBD1. This CDR3 has 14 amino acids. From germline, CDR1 is SGHAT and CDR2 FQNNGV. Trimming took 4 bases from V and 6 from J; bases not matched to a gene: 4. The CDR3 bases are TGTGCCAGCAGCTACACAGGGGGCGGTCAGCCCCAGCATTTT. Encoded protein: CASSYTGGGQPQHF.

The chain is built from TRBV6-5 and TRBJ2-7, with 13 bases aligning to TRBD2. The germline V gene encodes CDR1 MNHEY and CDR2 SVGAGI. This CDR3 is 15 amino acids long. After removal of 3 bases from V and 6 bases from J, the junction contained 5 bases not matched to a gene. The CDR3 DNA is TGTGCCAGCAGTTATTTTGGGACTAGCGGGACCGAGCAGTACTTC. It codes for CASSYFGTSGTEQYF.

The genes are TRBV12-5 and TRBJ1-1, with 8 bases aligning to TRBD1. From germline, CDR1 is LGHNT and CDR2 FRNRAP. The CDR3 is made up of 13 amino acids. V dropped 2 bases and J dropped 7; count of bases not matched to a gene: 3. The CDR3 is CASGLQGASEAFF. As DNA, the CDR3 is TGTGCTAGTGGTTTGCAGGGGGCAAGTGAAGCTTTCTTT.

This clone was seen only once. The V and J genes are TRBV6-1 and TRBJ1-5; tentative D call: TRBD1 (5 bases). Trimming removed 2 bases at V and 2 bases at J, with 13 bases between. CDR1 and CDR2 from the germline V gene are MNHNS and SASEGT. The CDR3 has 16 residues. CDR3 region: CASSELGGLGNQPQHF. DNA of the CDR3: TGTGCCAGCAGTGAACTCGGGGGTCTCGGCAATCAGCCCCAGCATTTT.

This clone was recorded once. This rearrangement joins TRBV5-1 to TRBJ2-7, with 10 bases identical to TRBD1. CDR1 and CDR2 (germline): SGHRS, YFSETQ. V dropped 4 bases and J dropped 5; count of bases not matched to a gene: 15. The CDR3 totals 17 residues. CDR3: CASSLMVPGQGTHEQYF. DNA for the CDR3: TGCGCCAGCAGCCTTATGGTCCCGGGACAGGGGACCCACGAGCAGTACTTC.

The chain combines TRBV6-5 with TRBJ2-7; no clear D gene. The CDR3 length is 12 residues. CDR1 and CDR2 from the germline V gene are MNHEY and SVGAGI. Trimming removed 8 bases from V and 3 bases from J, with 11 bases in between. The chain's CDR3 is CASGVVVYEQYF. CDR3 nucleotides: TGTGCCAGCGGAGTCGTCGTCTACGAGCAGTACTTC.

This clone was recorded once. V is TRBV4-2 and J is TRBJ1-4, with D uncertain. The length of the CDR3 is 18 residues. CDR1 LGHNA and CDR2 YNFKEQ come from the germline V gene. Trimming cost V 1 base and J 4 bases, with 19 bases left between them. CDR3 in DNA: TGTGCCAGCAGCCAAGTCTTCGTCGTGGAGCTAGATAATGAAAAACTGTTTTTT. Its protein is CASSQVFVVELDNEKLFF.